The sequence of this TCR beta chain was determined in a study of control samples from healthy donors and cancer patients (dated by TCRdb to 2020 to 2022). V is cut back by 6 bases and J by 5 bases, with 1 base in the junction unmatched. CDR1 MNHNY and CDR2 SVGAGI are derived from the germline V gene (reference sequence). The cysteine opens and the phenylalanine closes a CDR3 of 12 amino acids. Solely the CDR3 DNA is kept, with 36 bases framed from the first base. With respect to this clone: The specificity of this receptor is unknown. No base qualities exist here, and no much larger clone lies one base off it.

The receptor library was made with the immunoSEQ multiplex PCR assay. TCRdb mirrors the immuneACCESS table, restricted to in-frame sequences. Some clones are absent from its copies; in checked studies, under half trace to an unresolved V gene, and the reason for the others is unknown. The sample records around 250,000 clones, over 75% of which are singletons. Roughly 15% of the sample belongs to the ten largest clones. The sample was PBMCs. The chain uses TRBV6-6 and TRBJ1-5, with TRBD1 identical over 7 junction bases. This clonotype was obtained from a woman aged 55-75 years with lung cancer. The DNA sequence reads TGTGCCAGCAGCGGGACAGATCAGCCCCAGCATTTT. Its coded protein is CASSGTDQPQHF.